A selection of T cell receptor beta chains follows, all from one sample in a study of T cells after posttransplantation cyclophosphamide. TCRdb's table, derived via immunoSEQ multiplex PCR, lists solely in-frame clones and lacks some. The table lists about 24,000 clones, around 88% of them singletons. The sequenced material came from PBMCs. These receptors came from a woman aged 60-75 years with a blood cancer, CMV-positive, and with a related stem cell donor. Both conserved end residues are part of each CDR3. Each record gives: V gene, CDR3 protein.

TRBV6-6 CASSYSGGRELFF
TRBV18 CASSPYPSPGYGGYTF
TRBV9 CASSTRGSGYTF
TRBV12-5 CASGLAPSTGALYEQYF
TRBV5-1 CASSYPGGETQYF
TRBV6-5 CASSRQGYSGNTIYF
TRBV6-5 CASSYGSGGQYF
TRBV5-4 CASSLELEGYTF
TRBV27 CASSTAAGELFF
TRBV7-6 CASSQQGAVYEQYF
TRBV13 CASSLGLAGTRRPSTGELFF
TRBV27 CASLGDRYTGELFF
TRBV5-4 CASSLRGQVRGYNEQFF
TRBV27 CASSLLRRDGELFF
TRBV6-5 CASSYGLAGGAYEQYF
TRBV9 CASSVELADYNEQFF
TRBV5-1 CASSATGYNSPLHF
TRBV6-1 CASSEKRLTTDF
TRBV6-1 CASSAGGAGEKLFF